A single sample is the source of the 27 T cell receptor beta chains below, sequenced in a study of T cells in Graves' hyperthyroidism and ophthalmopathy. TCR beta CDR3 regions were amplified from RNA. Researchers ran a first-round RT-PCR on the TCR CDR3 using the HTBI primer set. TCRdb processed the multiplex PCR reads anew with MiXCR; each CDR3 protein has one entry. The table has under 350,000 distinct CDR3 sequences, 15% to 20% seen once. Sequences were obtained from blood. The source is a woman aged 45-60 years with Graves' hyperthyroidism.

The CDR3 here is CASSLYRDTETNEKLFF. In nucleotides, the CDR3 is TGTGCCAGCAGCTTATACCGGGACACGGAAACTAATGAAAAACTGTTTTTT. The chain is built from TRBV2 and TRBJ1-4; D is perhaps TRBD1 (6 bases). V gave up 6 bases and J gave up 1 base, with 18 bases separating them. The germline gives CDR1 SNHLY, CDR2 FYNNEI. This CDR3 has 17 amino acids.

V gene TRBV27 combines with J gene TRBJ2-5; D possibly corresponds to TRBD2 (5 bases). The germline V and J ends were trimmed by 4 bases and 4 bases, with 16 bases remaining between them. This CDR3 has 15 residues. Per the germline V gene, CDR1 is MNHEY and CDR2 is SMNVEV (reference sequence). CDR3 loop: CASSSEKEGRETQYF. As DNA, the CDR3 is TGTGCCAGCAGTTCGGAAAAGGAAGGGAGAGAGACCCAGTACTTC.

The chain combines TRBV27 with TRBJ2-1, with 7 positions matching TRBD2. The CDR3 is 14 amino acids. The junction had 6 bases not matched to a gene; V was cut back by 0 bases and J by 10 bases. In germline, CDR1 is MNHEY, CDR2 SMNVEV (reference sequence). CDR3 sequence: CASSLSLTSDEQFF. The CDR3 DNA reads TGTGCCAGCAGTTTATCCCTAACTAGCGACGAGCAGTTCTTC.

This clonotype was detected ten times or more. The genes are TRBV28 and TRBJ2-4, with D perhaps TRBD2 (6 bases). Trimming pared 3 bases from V and 8 bases from J, leaving 11 bases between. The germline V gene has CDR1 MDHEN and CDR2 SYDVKM. The CDR3 length is 13 residues. The CDR3 spells CASSLGGGYIQYF. CDR3 nucleotide sequence: TGTGCCAGCAGTTTGGGGGGAGGTTACATTCAGTACTTC.

The chain employs TRBV30 and TRBJ1-1; D not resolved. The germline CDR1 and CDR2 sequences are GTSNPN and SVGIG (reference sequence). V was pared by 5 bases and J by 1 base, with 11 bases between. This CDR3 has 13 residues. The CDR3 sequence: CAWGREANTEAFF. In DNA form, the CDR3 reads TGTGCCTGGGGTAGGGAGGCGAACACTGAAGCTTTCTTT.

This sequence joins TRBV11-2 and TRBJ2-2; 12 bases fit TRBD2. V was pared by 5 bases and J by 7 bases, with 5 bases of the junction left unmatched. Germline loops: CDR1 SGHAT, CDR2 FQNNGV. This CDR3 has 15 amino acids. In nucleotides, the CDR3 is TGTGCCAGCAGCGTCCAACTAGCGGGGGGCGGGGAGCTGTTTTTT. It specifies CASSVQLAGGGELFF.

This clonotype was detected a few times. The chain recombines TRBV5-1 with TRBJ2-1, with D possibly matching TRBD2 (5 bases). This CDR3 spans 14 amino acids. Germline values: CDR1 SGHRS, CDR2 YFSETQ. V was clipped by 6 bases and J by 3 bases, with 13 bases between them. CDR3 DNA: TGCGCCAGCACACCCAGGACTGGCTACAATGAGCAGTTCTTC. It encodes CASTPRTGYNEQFF.

This clonotype has at least ten counts. The chain links TRBV30 to TRBJ1-5; TRBD1 agrees at 8 bases. CDR3 size: 14 residues. Trimming at V came to 0 bases and at J to 5 bases, leaving 3 bases not matched to a gene. CDR1 is GTSNPN, CDR2 SVGIG, per germline (reference sequence). For the CDR3, the DNA is TGTGCCTGGAGTGTGGGGACAGGCCATCAGCCCCAGCATTTT. It encodes CAWSVGTGHQPQHF. The full variable domain, in which reference TRBV30 and TRBJ1-5 provide the parts outside the CDR3, is SQTIHQWPATLVQPVGSPLSLECTVEGTSNPNLYWYRQAAGRGLQLLFYSVGIGQISSEVPQNLSASRPQDRQFILSSKKLLLSDSGFYLCAWSVGTGHQPQHFGDGTRLSIL.

This chain links TRBV4-1 with TRBJ1-3; D perhaps matches TRBD1 (5 bases). The CDR3 has 17 amino acids. The ends were cut back, 0 bases at V and 0 bases at J, with 12 bases in the middle. The germline gives CDR1 MGHRA, CDR2 YSYEKL. CDR3 coding DNA: TGCGCCAGCAGCCAAGATAAGCAGGGTATCTCTGGAAACACCATATATTTT. Residues: CASSQDKQGISGNTIYF.

This clonotype appeared many times. The CDR3 bases are TGCAGTGCTAGACTATCCGGACTAGCGGGAGGCTGGGAGACCCAGTACTTC. Protein sequence: CSARLSGLAGGWETQYF. The J gene is TRBJ2-5, the V gene TRBV20-1; TRBD2 matches 14 bases. CDR3 length equals 17 residues. V lost 2 bases to trimming and J lost 5 bases; unmatched junction nucleotides: 10. From germline, CDR1 is DFQATT and CDR2 SNEGSKA (reference sequence).

This clonotype was observed many times. V usage is TRBV5-1 and J usage is TRBJ1-2; D perhaps matches TRBD1 (6 bases). Trimming cost V 4 bases and J 8 bases, with 18 bases left between them. This CDR3 has 14 amino acids. Germline assignment: CDR1 SGHRS and CDR2 YFSETQ. The CDR3 loop is CASSRGGSLDGYTF. The CDR3 DNA follows: TGCGCCAGCAGCCGGGGGGGCTCCCTTGACGGCTACACCTTC.

The chain is built from TRBV20-1 and TRBJ2-1; the match to TRBD1 covers 10 bases. V shed 6 bases, J shed 3 bases, and the junction held 8 bases outside the gene matches. Germline-derived CDR1 and CDR2 are DFQATT and SNEGSKA (reference sequence). The CDR3 extends over 15 amino acids. CDR3 DNA: TGCAGTGCACAACCGGGACAGGGGAACTACAATGAGCAGTTCTTC. Translation gives CSAQPGQGNYNEQFF.

CDR3 nucleotide sequence: TGTGCCAGCAGTTTGGGACAGGGCAGGGGAGAGACCCAGTACTTC. Protein sequence: CASSLGQGRGETQYF. The genes are TRBV27 and TRBJ2-5; 9 nucleotides match TRBD1. Per the germline V gene, CDR1 is MNHEY and CDR2 is SMNVEV (reference sequence). V shed 3 bases and J 4 bases; nucleotides not matched to a gene: 6. CDR3 length equals 15 residues.

The table lists this clonotype with many counts. The chain couples TRBV11-1 to TRBJ1-1; D not resolved. CDR1 and CDR2 from the germline V gene are SGHAT and FQDESV (reference sequence). The CDR3 length is 12 residues. The ends were cut back, 5 bases at V and 4 bases at J, with 8 bases in the middle. CDR3 amino acids: CASSTVGTEAFF. The CDR3 DNA reads TGTGCCAGCAGCACCGTTGGCACTGAAGCTTTCTTT.

This clonotype was seen only a few times. The genes are TRBV27 and TRBJ1-6; D is possibly TRBD1 (6 bases). Trimming removed 3 bases at V and 9 bases at J, with 12 bases between. Germline V CDR1 and CDR2: MNHEY, SMNVEV (reference sequence). The CDR3 is 14 amino acids. CDR3 in amino acids: CASSFRTESSPLHF. The DNA for the CDR3 is TGTGCCAGCAGTTTTAGGACAGAGTCTTCACCCCTCCACTTT.

There are a few counts of this clonotype. The gene calls are TRBV6-2 or TRBV6-3 and TRBJ2-3; D is uncertain. The CDR3 is 12 residues long. The germline V gene has CDR1 MNHEY and CDR2 SVGEGT. V lost 10 bases and J 5 bases, leaving 13 bases between the germline ends. CDR3 loop: CATSRTRDTQYF. The CDR3, as DNA: TGTGCCACCTCCCGCACGCGAGATACGCAGTATTTT.

The sample holds many counts of this clonotype. The gene calls are TRBV2 and TRBJ1-4; D not resolved. The CDR3 sequence is 13 residues long. Between the trimmed V and J ends, which lost 4 bases and 4 bases, there was a span of 7 bases. The germline CDR1 and CDR2 sequences are SNHLY and FYNNEI. In DNA, the CDR3 is TGTGCCAGCAGTGTAGGAAATAATGAAAAACTGTTTTTT. Translated, it gives CASSVGNNEKLFF.

The rearrangement uses TRBV10-1 and TRBJ2-3, with 9 positions matching TRBD2. The CDR3 length is 16 residues. Germline V gives CDR1 WNHNN, CDR2 SYGVQD (reference sequence). Germline trimming cut 6 bases from V and 0 bases from J; bases unmatched to any gene: 7. The CDR3 coding sequence is TGCGCCAGCAGCCCGGGGAGCGGGGGGAGCACAGATACGCAGTATTTT. Encoded protein: CASSPGSGGSTDTQYF.

This clonotype was found many times. This sequence joins TRBV5-1 and TRBJ1-1, with 12 bases that match TRBD1. The CDR3 has 17 residues. V lost 0 bases, J lost 5 bases, and 8 bases stayed unmatched. CDR1 SGHRS and CDR2 YFSETQ come from the germline V gene. The CDR3 DNA sequence: TGCGCCAGCAGCTTGGGGGGGACAGGGGGCCTCGGGACTGAAGCTTTCTTT. Amino acid sequence: CASSLGGTGGLGTEAFF.

This clonotype was picked up a small number of times. The chain carries TRBV30 and TRBJ2-3; either TRBD1 or TRBD2 may fit D (5 bases each). V lost 7 bases to trimming and J lost 2 bases, with 10 bases between them. The germline V gene has CDR1 GTSNPN and CDR2 SVGIG (reference sequence). The CDR3 sequence is 12 residues long. DNA of the CDR3: TGTGCCTACCGGGACCACACAGATACGCAGTATTTT. It codes for CAYRDHTDTQYF.

There are many counts of this clonotype. The J gene is TRBJ2-5, the V gene TRBV24-1; D ambiguous. Looked up from germline, CDR1 is KGHDR and CDR2 is SFDVKD. CDR3 length: 16 amino acids. With 1 base removed from V and 1 base from J, the gap between germline ends came to 12 bases. CDR3 coding DNA: TGTGCCACCAGTGATTTTCCCATCTCAGCCCAAGAGACCCAGTACTTC. Translating it yields CATSDFPISAQETQYF.

In this sample, this clonotype turned up a few times. The V gene is TRBV16, the J gene TRBJ2-7; D is possibly TRBD1 (6 bases). Germline CDR1 reads KGHSY; CDR2 reads FQNENV. The ends were cut back, 8 bases at V and 0 bases at J, with 11 bases in the middle. This CDR3 spans 13 amino acids. The CDR3 region is CASGMTGSYEQYF. CDR3 nucleotide sequence: TGTGCCAGCGGTATGACAGGCTCCTACGAGCAGTACTTC.

A single count supports this clonotype. This chain links TRBV5-1 with TRBJ1-1, with 7 bases fitting TRBD1. Germline loops: CDR1 SGHRS, CDR2 YFSETQ. The trim removed 3 bases at V and 1 base at J, leaving 6 bases unmatched. The CDR3 loop spans 15 amino acids. Written as DNA, the CDR3 is TGCGCCAGCAGCTCTAAACGGGACAGGAACACTGAAGCTTTCTTT. It encodes CASSSKRDRNTEAFF.

This clonotype was seen ten or more times. The V call is TRBV28, the J call TRBJ1-1; 7 nucleotides align to TRBD1. The CDR3 loop spans 14 amino acids. Germline lookup yields CDR1 MDHEN and CDR2 SYDVKM. The V segment lost 4 bases and the J segment 0 bases; nucleotides outside the gene matches: 2. The CDR3, as DNA: TGTGCCAGCAGTTCCGGGACAGTGAACACTGAAGCTTTCTTT. Translation gives CASSSGTVNTEAFF.

This clonotype has just one count. V usage is TRBV10-3 and J usage is TRBJ1-1; possibly TRBD1 for D (6 bases). Trimming stripped 9 bases from V and 5 bases from J, with 19 bases between. From germline, CDR1 is ENHRY and CDR2 SYGVKD. The CDR3 totals 14 residues. In DNA form, the CDR3 reads TGTGCCATTTCCGATGGGGGGCGAGAGACTGAAGCTTTCTTT. Protein sequence: CAISDGGRETEAFF.

This clonotype was recorded many times. The V and J genes are TRBV20-1 and TRBJ2-2, with TRBD2 matching 8 bases. The CDR3 length is 14 residues. Germline lookup yields CDR1 DFQATT and CDR2 SNEGSKA (reference sequence). V shed 6 bases and J 1 base; nucleotides not matched to a gene: 4. The CDR3 region is CSASTSGNTGELFF. CDR3 in DNA: TGCAGTGCCTCCACTAGCGGGAACACCGGGGAGCTGTTTTTT.

This clonotype was counted only a few times. This chain uses TRBV7-2 with TRBJ2-1; TRBD2 might be the D (5 bases). Germline CDR1 and CDR2: SGHTA and FQGNSA. The V end lost 1 base, the J end lost 6 bases, and 13 bases lay between the germline ends. This CDR3 comprises 15 residues. The CDR3: CASSLEVGAVNEQFF. DNA for the CDR3: TGTGCCAGCAGCTTAGAGGTGGGAGCGGTCAATGAGCAGTTCTTC.